The text below deals with one T cell receptor (beta chain). The CDR3 spans 15 residues. Germline-derived CDR1 and CDR2 are LGHDT and YNNKEL (reference sequence). With 1 base removed from V and 2 bases from J, the gap between germline ends came to 11 bases. Authors' methods: Nucleated cell number was recorded as an estimate derived from reference gene primer amplification. The protocol was immunoSEQ multiplex PCR, while the TCRdb copy is restricted to in-frame clones and leaves out a portion. V, J and clone size derive from that table, while D and trimming were established from the DNA sequence. The sample has hundreds of thousands of clones; 80% to 90% are singletons. The sample belongs to a study of blood T cell repertoires in COVID-19.

The sequence came from a man aged 18 to 30 who had recovered from COVID-19. This sequence joins TRBV3-1 (or the pseudogene TRBV3-2) and TRBJ1-2; D unclear. Sample: PBMCs or T cells enriched from blood (not recorded which). CDR3: CASSQAFAGNYGYTF. The CDR3 DNA reads TGTGCCAGCAGCCAAGCGTTCGCCGGGAACTATGGCTACACCTTC.